The 14 T cell receptor beta chains in this list originate from one sample, sequenced in a study of Ad26.COV2.S vaccination and SARS-CoV-2 variants. Profiled with immunoSEQ multiplex PCR; TCRdb holds only in-frame clones, not every one. The table has about 470,000 clones, roughly 91% seen once. Described treatment: over 15 received Ad26.COV2.S at low or high dose, single or two shots; roughly 5 received placebo; per-sample allocation not given. Collection of samples fell on day 63 after the first vaccine or placebo injection. The specimen comprised peripheral blood, sampled in a trial of Ad26.COV2.S vaccine versus placebo. These receptor sequences come from a person aged 18-65 years who received the Ad26.COV2.S COVID-19 vaccine or a placebo.

This clone was detected a few times. V usage is TRBV30 and J usage is TRBJ2-1, with 8 bases matching TRBD2. The V and J ends lost 2 bases and 7 bases, in that order; junction bases with no gene match: 10. CDR1 and CDR2 (germline): GTSNPN, SVGIG (reference sequence). The CDR3 runs 15 residues. CDR3 residues: CAWSNPGGPGNEQFF. The CDR3 DNA is TGTGCCTGGAGTAACCCGGGAGGGCCGGGAAATGAGCAGTTCTTC.

The CDR3 DNA is TGTGCCAGTCGACAGGGGGCTGGTGGGGCCAACGTCCTGACTTTC. As protein: CASRQGAGGANVLTF. The chain employs TRBV19 and TRBJ2-6, with 10 bases fitting TRBD1. This CDR3 has 15 amino acids. Trimming took 8 bases from V and 3 from J; bases not matched to a gene: 4. Germline V lookup: CDR1 LNHDA, CDR2 SQIVND (reference sequence).

Only a few counts were recorded for this clone. The chain joins TRBV30 to TRBJ2-7, with a weak D call TRBD2 (5 bases). V dropped 0 bases and J dropped 4 bases, with 19 bases sitting between them. The CDR3 runs to 16 residues. Germline V CDR1 and CDR2: GTSNPN, SVGIG (reference sequence). The CDR3 DNA follows: TGTGCCTGGAGTGTACAATACGGGAAAGATATGTACGAGCAGTACTTC. Protein product: CAWSVQYGKDMYEQYF.

The CDR3 region is CASSIDGGGQKVKNSYEQYF. The CDR3 DNA reads TGTGCCAGTAGTATAGACGGAGGGGGACAGAAAGTAAAAAATTCCTACGAGCAGTACTTC. The rearrangement joins TRBV19 to TRBJ2-7; D might be TRBD1 (7 bases). Germline CDR1 LNHDA, CDR2 SQIVND (reference sequence). The CDR3 is 20 residues long. V was clipped by 0 bases and J by 1 base, with 25 bases between them.

V is TRBV6-6 and J is TRBJ2-1; TRBD1 is a possible D gene (5 bases). The CDR3 is made up of 11 amino acids. CDR1 is MNHNY and CDR2 is SVGAGI in the germline V gene (reference sequence). V dropped 8 bases and J dropped 5 bases, with 7 bases sitting between them. CDR3: CASQGDNEQFF. CDR3 nucleotides: TGTGCCAGCCAGGGCGACAATGAGCAGTTCTTC.

The CDR3 is CASSYGLAGPAYEQYF. CDR3 sequence (DNA): TGTGCCAGCAGTTACGGACTAGCGGGCCCCGCCTACGAGCAGTACTTC. The chain uses TRBV6-5 and TRBJ2-7; 11 bases align to TRBD2. The CDR3 length is 16 residues. V gave up 2 bases and J gave up 2 bases; unmatched junction bases: 5. CDR1 MNHEY and CDR2 SVGAGI come from the germline V gene.

The chain links TRBV6-2 or TRBV6-3 to TRBJ2-2, with TRBD2 identical over 11 bases. Trimming at V came to 5 bases and at J to 6 bases, leaving 11 bases not matched to a gene. The CDR3 contains 17 residues. Germline loops: CDR1 MNHEY, CDR2 SVGEGT. The CDR3 DNA is TGTGCCAGCAGTCATGGACGAAGACTAGCGGGATCCGGGGAGCTGTTTTTT. As protein: CASSHGRRLAGSGELFF.

This clone was counted a single time. The rearrangement uses TRBV28 and TRBJ2-7, with 7 bases lining up with TRBD1. CDR3 length: 15 residues. The trim removed 1 base at V and 1 base at J, leaving 4 bases unmatched. Germline CDR1 reads MDHEN; CDR2 reads SYDVKM. The CDR3 DNA follows: TGTGCCAGCAGTTTATCGGGACAGAGTTCCTACGAGCAGTACTTC. Its protein product is CASSLSGQSSYEQYF.

The V gene is TRBV29-1, the J gene TRBJ2-7; 9 bases match TRBD1. V was clipped by 7 bases and J by 3 bases; unmatched bases: 1. This CDR3 has 11 residues. CDR1 SQVTM and CDR2 ANQGSEA come from the germline V gene. CDR3 bases: TGCAGCGGGGGACAGGGCTACGAGCAGTACTTC. This sequence encodes CSGGQGYEQYF.

The rearrangement joins TRBV7-2 to TRBJ1-6; D possibly corresponds to TRBD1 (5 bases). CDR1 SGHTA and CDR2 FQGNSA come from the germline V gene. V was cut by 5 bases and J by 4 bases, with 18 bases left in between. The CDR3 runs 17 residues. The CDR3 nucleotides read TGTGCCAGCAGCCTAATTGGGGGATCTGGGTATAATTCACCCCTCCACTTT. Encoded protein: CASSLIGGSGYNSPLHF.

The chain carries TRBV7-9 and TRBJ2-7; D tentatively fits TRBD1 or TRBD2 (6 bases each). Germline CDR1 SEHNR, CDR2 FQNEAQ (reference sequence). V lost 5 bases, J lost 0 bases, and 14 bases lay in between. The CDR3 spans 15 residues. The CDR3 loop reads CASSPTGASSYEQYF. The CDR3 bases are TGTGCCAGCAGCCCTACGGGGGCCAGCTCCTACGAGCAGTACTTC. The variable domain in full, with the rest retrieved from reference TRBV7-9 and TRBJ2-7, is DTGVSQNPRHKITKRGQNVTFRCDPISEHNRLYWYRQTLGQGPEFLTYFQNEAQLEKSRLLSDRFSAERPKGSFSTLEIQRTEQGDSAMYLCASSPTGASSYEQYFGPGTRLTVT.

The chain couples TRBV7-2 to TRBJ2-7; D gene unclear. CDR1 and CDR2 from the germline V gene are SGHTA and FQGNSA. This CDR3 comprises 11 residues. V shed 4 bases and J shed 7 bases, with 8 bases lying between them. The CDR3 nucleotides read TGTGCCAGCAGCTCGGAACGGGAGCAGTACTTC. Encoded protein: CASSSEREQYF.

Here the CDR3 DNA reads TGTGCCAGCAGGACGGTCCTAGCGGGAGGGGGGGAGACCCAGTACTTC. It is translated as CASRTVLAGGGETQYF. The chain joins TRBV27 to TRBJ2-5; TRBD2 agrees at 12 bases. Germline V gives CDR1 MNHEY, CDR2 SMNVEV (reference sequence). V lost 6 bases and J lost 5; bases outside the gene matches: 10. The CDR3 is 16 amino acids.

The genes are TRBV29-1 and TRBJ2-7; 8 bases are a match to TRBD1. This CDR3 is 12 amino acids long. The germline gives CDR1 SQVTM, CDR2 ANQGSEA. V lost 6 bases, J lost 7 bases, and 8 bases stayed unmatched. The CDR3 sequence is CSVTRQGKEQYF. CDR3 in DNA: TGCAGCGTCACCCGACAGGGGAAAGAGCAGTACTTC.